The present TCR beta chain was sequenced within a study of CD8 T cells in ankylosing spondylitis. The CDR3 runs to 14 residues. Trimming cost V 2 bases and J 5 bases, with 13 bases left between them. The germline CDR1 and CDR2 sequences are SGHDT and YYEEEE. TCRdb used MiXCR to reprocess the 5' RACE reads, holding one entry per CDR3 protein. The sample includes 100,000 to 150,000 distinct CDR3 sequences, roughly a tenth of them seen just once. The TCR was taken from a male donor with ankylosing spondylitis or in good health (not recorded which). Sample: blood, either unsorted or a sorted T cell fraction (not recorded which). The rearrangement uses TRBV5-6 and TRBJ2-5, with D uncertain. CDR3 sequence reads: CASSFQRARETQYF. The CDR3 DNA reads TGTGCCAGCAGCTTTCAAAGGGCCCGGGAGACCCAGTACTTC. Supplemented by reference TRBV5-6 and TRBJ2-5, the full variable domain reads DAGVTQSPTHLIKTRGQQVTLRCSPKSGHDTVSWYQQALGQGPQFIFQYYEEEERQRGNFPDRFSGHQFPNYSSELNVNALLLGDSALYLCASSFQRARETQYFGPGTRLLVL.